This T cell receptor beta chain comes out of a study of blood T cell repertoires in COVID-19. Repertoires were generated with immunoSEQ multiplex PCR, while TCRdb's copy carries only in-frame clones and drops some. The top ten clones hold about 8% of a sample with a few hundred thousand clones, 65% to 90% of them seen once. The CDR3 spans 15 residues. V was pared by 4 bases and J by 6 bases, with 5 bases of the junction left unmatched. CDR1 is LNHDA and CDR2 is SQIVND in the germline V gene (reference sequence). The sample was peripheral blood. The clonotype originates from a woman aged 45-60 years with acute or convalescent COVID-19. The chain employs TRBV19 and TRBJ2-2; 10 positions agree with TRBD1. CDR3 sequence (DNA): TGTGCCAGTAGTAGGACAGGGGGGCCGCCCGGGGAGCTGTTTTTT. Amino acids: CASSRTGGPPGELFF.